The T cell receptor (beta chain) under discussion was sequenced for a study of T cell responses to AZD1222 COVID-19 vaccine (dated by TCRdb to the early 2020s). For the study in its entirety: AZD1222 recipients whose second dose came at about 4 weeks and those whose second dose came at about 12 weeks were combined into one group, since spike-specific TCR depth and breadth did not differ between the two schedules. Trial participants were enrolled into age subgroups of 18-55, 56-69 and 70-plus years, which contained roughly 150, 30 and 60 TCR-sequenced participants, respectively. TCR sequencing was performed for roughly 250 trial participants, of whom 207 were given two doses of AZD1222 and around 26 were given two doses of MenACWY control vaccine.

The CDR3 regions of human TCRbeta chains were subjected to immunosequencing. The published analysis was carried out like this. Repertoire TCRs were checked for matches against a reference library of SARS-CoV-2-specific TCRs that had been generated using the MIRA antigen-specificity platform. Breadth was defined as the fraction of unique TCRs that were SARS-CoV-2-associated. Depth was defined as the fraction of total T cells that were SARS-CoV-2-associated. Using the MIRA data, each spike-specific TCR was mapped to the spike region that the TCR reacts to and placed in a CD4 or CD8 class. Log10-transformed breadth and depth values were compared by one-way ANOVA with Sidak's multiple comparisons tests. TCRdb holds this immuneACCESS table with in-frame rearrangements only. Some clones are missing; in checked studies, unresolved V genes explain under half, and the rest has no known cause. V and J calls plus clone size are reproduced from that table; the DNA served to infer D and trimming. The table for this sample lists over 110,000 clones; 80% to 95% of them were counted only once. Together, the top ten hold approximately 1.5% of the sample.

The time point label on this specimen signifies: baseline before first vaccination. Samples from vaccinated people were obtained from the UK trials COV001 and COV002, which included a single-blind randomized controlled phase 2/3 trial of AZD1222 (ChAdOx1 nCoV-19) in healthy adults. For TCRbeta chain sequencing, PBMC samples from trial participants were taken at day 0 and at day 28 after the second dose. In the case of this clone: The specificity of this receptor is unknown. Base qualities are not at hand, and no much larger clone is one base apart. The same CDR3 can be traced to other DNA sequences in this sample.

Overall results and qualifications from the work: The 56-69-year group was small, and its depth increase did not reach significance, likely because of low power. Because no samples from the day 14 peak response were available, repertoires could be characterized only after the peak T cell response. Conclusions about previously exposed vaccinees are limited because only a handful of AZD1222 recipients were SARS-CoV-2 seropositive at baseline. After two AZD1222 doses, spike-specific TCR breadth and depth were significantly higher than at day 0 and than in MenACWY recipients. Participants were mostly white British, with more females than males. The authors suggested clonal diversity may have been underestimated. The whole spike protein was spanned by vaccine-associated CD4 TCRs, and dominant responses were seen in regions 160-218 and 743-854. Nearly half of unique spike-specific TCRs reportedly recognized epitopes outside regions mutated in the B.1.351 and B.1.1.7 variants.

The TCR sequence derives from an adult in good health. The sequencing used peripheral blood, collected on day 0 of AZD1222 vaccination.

The nucleotide sequence reads TGTGCCAGCAGTCTGAGCGGGAGGGCTTACAATGAGCAGTTCTTC. The resulting protein is CASSLSGRAYNEQFF. The chain couples TRBV27 to TRBJ2-1, with 10 bases matching TRBD2. From V the trimming removes 5 bases and from J it removes 4 bases, while the gene matches leave 5 bases of the junction unaccounted for. CDR1 is given as MNHEY and CDR2 as SMNVEV, both from the germline V gene (reference sequence). Measured from the cysteine to the phenylalanine, the CDR3 is 15 residues long. Only the CDR3 region is kept as DNA, spanning 45 bases read in frame from base 1.